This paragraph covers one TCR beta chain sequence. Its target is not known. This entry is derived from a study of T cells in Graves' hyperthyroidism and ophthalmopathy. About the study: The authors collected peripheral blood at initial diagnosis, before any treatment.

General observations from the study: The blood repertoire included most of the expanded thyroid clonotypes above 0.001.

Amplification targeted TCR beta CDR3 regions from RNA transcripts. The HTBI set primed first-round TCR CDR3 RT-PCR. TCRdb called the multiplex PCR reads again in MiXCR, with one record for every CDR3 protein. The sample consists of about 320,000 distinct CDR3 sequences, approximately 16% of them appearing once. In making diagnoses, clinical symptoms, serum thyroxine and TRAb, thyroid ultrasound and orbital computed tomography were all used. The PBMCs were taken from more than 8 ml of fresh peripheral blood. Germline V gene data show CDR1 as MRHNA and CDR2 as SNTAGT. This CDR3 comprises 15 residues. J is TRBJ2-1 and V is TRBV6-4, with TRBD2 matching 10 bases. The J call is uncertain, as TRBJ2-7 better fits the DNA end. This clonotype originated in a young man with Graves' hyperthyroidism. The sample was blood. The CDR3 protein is CASSELAGSYNEQYF. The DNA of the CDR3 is TGTGCCAGCAGTGAACTAGCGGGGTCCTACAATGAGCAGTACTTC.